Each of the 10 T cell receptor beta chains below was sequenced from the same sample in a study of cytomegalovirus exposure and HLA in healthy donors. The PCR ran on 60 Vbeta and 13 Jbeta primers. Libraries were prepared by immunoSEQ multiplex PCR; TCRdb keeps only in-frame clonotypes and omits some of them. In all, the sample yields approximately 50,000 clones. Material: PBMCs. The receptor source for this set is a female donor in good health and CMV-seronegative.

The chain combines TRBV5-1 with TRBJ2-5, with D hard to call. V lost 6 bases to trimming and J lost 4 bases, with 16 bases between them. Germline V lookup: CDR1 SGHRS, CDR2 YFSETQ. This CDR3 region has 14 residues. The CDR3 is CASTRWLVGETQYF. DNA for the CDR3: TGCGCCAGCACCCGGTGGCTAGTGGGAGAGACCCAGTACTTC.

The rearrangement uses TRBV5-6 and TRBJ2-7, with D maybe TRBD2 (7 bases). With 0 bases removed from V and 3 bases from J, the gap between germline ends came to 16 bases. The CDR3 length is 16 residues. Germline lookup yields CDR1 SGHDT and CDR2 YYEEEE. Here the CDR3 reads CASSLGVGGPVYEQYF. CDR3 DNA: TGTGCCAGCAGCTTGGGTGTGGGGGGGCCCGTCTACGAGCAGTACTTC.

This chain connects TRBV6-1 to TRBJ1-1, with 7 positions matching TRBD1. The CDR3 totals 14 residues. Per the germline V gene, CDR1 is MNHNS and CDR2 is SASEGT. The junction had 8 bases not matched to a gene; V was cut back by 9 bases and J by 1 base. CDR3 loop: CASIAGTANTEAFF. DNA of the CDR3: TGTGCCAGTATTGCCGGGACAGCGAACACTGAAGCTTTCTTT.

This chain uses TRBV15 with TRBJ2-5; TRBD2 agrees at 14 bases. This CDR3 is built from 18 residues. The trim removed 2 bases at V and 5 bases at J, leaving 10 bases unmatched. From germline, CDR1 is LNHNV and CDR2 YYDKDF (reference sequence). The CDR3 DNA follows: TGTGCCACCAGCAGATCCCCTGGACTAGCGGGGGGAGGTGAGACCCAGTACTTC. As protein: CATSRSPGLAGGGETQYF.

CDR3 bases: TGTGCCTGGGACAGGGGGACGGGGGAGACCCAGTACTTC. Its translation is CAWDRGTGETQYF. The chain links TRBV30 to TRBJ2-5, with 9 positions matching TRBD1. V lost 5 bases and J lost 5; bases outside the gene matches: 6. In germline, CDR1 is GTSNPN, CDR2 SVGIG (reference sequence). There are 13 residues in the CDR3.

The chain combines TRBV29-1 with TRBJ2-1; D might be TRBD2 (6 bases). Per germline, CDR1 SQVTM and CDR2 ANQGSEA. With 2 bases removed from V and 3 bases from J, the gap between germline ends came to 11 bases. The CDR3 loop spans 14 amino acids. The CDR3 is CSVEWGVFYNEQFF. CDR3 nucleotide sequence: TGCAGCGTTGAATGGGGGGTATTCTACAATGAGCAGTTCTTC.

The CDR3 reads CASSWGDSAYEQYF. As DNA, the CDR3 is TGTGCCAGCAGCTGGGGGGACAGTGCCTACGAGCAGTACTTC. The chain is built from TRBV7-6 and TRBJ2-7; tentatively, D is TRBD1 (7 bases). Germline V gene data show CDR1 as SGHVS and CDR2 as FNYEAQ. The CDR3 extends over 14 amino acids. V lost 4 bases and J 2 bases, leaving 12 bases between the germline ends.

CDR3 coding DNA: TGTGCCAGCAGCCCCCTTCAGGGTCTAAGTGGCTACACCTTC. Residues: CASSPLQGLSGYTF. The genes are TRBV7-9 and TRBJ1-2, with D possibly TRBD1 on 5 matching bases. The CDR3 has 14 residues. Trimming took off 5 bases at V and 7 bases at J, with 17 bases between the two ends. Germline CDR1 SEHNR, CDR2 FQNEAQ (reference sequence).

The V call is TRBV18, the J call TRBJ1-5; 7 nucleotides match TRBD1. The CDR3 sequence is 16 residues long. After removal of 1 base from V and 0 bases from J, the junction contained 3 bases not matched to a gene. Germline V gene data show CDR1 as KGHSH and CDR2 as LQKENI. CDR3 sequence: CASSPQGAGSNQPQHF. In DNA form, the CDR3 reads TGTGCCAGCTCACCACAGGGGGCGGGTAGCAATCAGCCCCAGCATTTT.

This chain connects TRBV7-9 to TRBJ1-3; D call uncertain. CDR3 length: 14 residues. Per germline, CDR1 SEHNR and CDR2 FQNEAQ (reference sequence). V lost 1 base and J lost 0, with 4 bases in between. The DNA of the CDR3 is TGTGCCAGCAGCTTAGTCAACTCTGGAAACACCATATATTTT. As protein: CASSLVNSGNTIYF.